This is a list of T cell receptor beta chains from one sample in a study of shared clonotypes between healthy human individuals. Method: immunoSEQ multiplex PCR; TCRdb's copy keeps in-frame clones and lacks some. The data show approximately 2.5 million clones, around nine tenths seen once. The material sequenced was naive CD4+ T cells sorted from blood. These TCRs come from a man aged 18 to 30 in good health. Each CDR3 is given with its conserved first and last residue. The D gene is left open where the match is weak. Only some rows state a clone size, as once, few, many or a class for expanded clones.

cdr3_nt	cdr3_aa	d_call	j_call	clone_size	v_call
TGTGCCAGTAGTACCGGGACTGAAATTGGGACCCAGTACTTC	CASSTGTEIGTQYF	NA	TRBJ2-5	NA	TRBV19
TGTGCCAGCAGTGAACAGAGCCTCCTAGCCAAAAACATTCAGTACTTC	CASSEQSLLAKNIQYF	NA	TRBJ2-4	NA	TRBV6-1
TGCGCCAGCAGCTTAATAGCGGGAGGACTCAATGAGCAGTTCTTC	CASSLIAGGLNEQFF	TRBD2	TRBJ2-1	NA	TRBV5-1
TGTGCCAGCTCACCATCCGCCTCGGGACTAGCGACCGAGCAGTACTTC	CASSPSASGLATEQYF	TRBD2	TRBJ2-7	NA	TRBV18
TGTGCCAGTAGTCCTGCTGGGGCCAACGTCCTGACTTTC	CASSPAGANVLTF	NA	TRBJ2-6	NA	TRBV19
TGCGCCAGCAGCCAAGTTACCGGGAGCCCAGAGACCCAGTACTTC	CASSQVTGSPETQYF	NA	TRBJ2-5	NA	TRBV4-1
TGCGCCAGCAGTCAATCGAGACAGAAAAACTATGGCTACACCTTC	CASSQSRQKNYGYTF	NA	TRBJ1-2	NA	TRBV23-1
TGCGCCAGCAGCCTAGGGACAGGGGGAGGAGATGAAAAACTGTTTTTT	CASSLGTGGGDEKLFF	TRBD1	TRBJ1-4	NA	TRBV5-1
TGTGCTAGTGGTTTGATTCCGGGACTAGCGGGAGGGGGCGCCCTCCTGTACAATGAGCAGTTCTTC	CASGLIPGLAGGGALLYNEQFF	TRBD2	TRBJ2-1	NA	TRBV12-5
TGTGCCAGCGGGTCCTCCTATGGCTACACCTTC	CASGSSYGYTF	NA	TRBJ1-2	NA	TRBV6-5
TGTGCCAGCAGTTACGACCGGGACAGGGCGAACACTGAAGCTTTCTTT	CASSYDRDRANTEAFF	TRBD1	TRBJ1-1	once	TRBV6-5
TGTGCCTGGAGTCGGGGACAGGGGCCGCCCCAGAACACTGAAGCTTTCTTT	CAWSRGQGPPQNTEAFF	TRBD1	TRBJ1-1	NA	TRBV30
TGCGCCAGCAGCCAAGAGGGACTAGTTTACACCGGGGAGCTGTTTTTT	CASSQEGLVYTGELFF	TRBD2	TRBJ2-2	NA	TRBV4-3
TGTGCCTGGAGTGTACTCAATTCGCGGCTGAGCAATCAGCCCCAGCATTTT	CAWSVLNSRLSNQPQHF	NA	TRBJ1-5	once	TRBV30
TGTGCCAGCTCACCTCTCGGGACAGGGGGCGAAGAGACCCAGTACTTC	CASSPLGTGGEETQYF	TRBD1	TRBJ2-5	NA	TRBV18
TGTGCCAGCAGGCCCGGTGGGGCCCCCGGGGAGCTGTTTTTT	CASRPGGAPGELFF	NA	TRBJ2-2	NA	TRBV7-9
TGCGCCAGCAGTCCTATTCCGGGACAGGGGCAAACTGAAGCTTTCTTT	CASSPIPGQGQTEAFF	TRBD1	TRBJ1-1	once	TRBV5-1
TGTGCCAGCAGCTTGGACCGTCCGAGCACCGGGGAGCTGTTTTTT	CASSLDRPSTGELFF	NA	TRBJ2-2	NA	TRBV5-4
TGTGCCAGCAGTGATGGGACTAGCCGGGTCGGGGAGCTGTTTTTT	CASSDGTSRVGELFF	TRBD2	TRBJ2-2	NA	TRBV25-1
TGTGCCAGTAGTATCGGAGGACTAGCGGGAAACAATGAGCAGTTCTTC	CASSIGGLAGNNEQFF	TRBD2	TRBJ2-1	NA	TRBV19
TGTGCCAGCAGTTTCGGCCGACCCAACACTGAAGCTTTCTTT	CASSFGRPNTEAFF	NA	TRBJ1-1	few	TRBV6-5
TGCGCCAGCAGGAGGTCCGGAGGGCTCGGAGAAAAACTGTTTTTT	CASRRSGGLGEKLFF	NA	TRBJ1-4	NA	TRBV5-1
TGTGCCAGCAGCTTAGTTAGTATGCAGGGCCCAGCCAAAAACATTCAGTACTTC	CASSLVSMQGPAKNIQYF	NA	TRBJ2-4	NA	TRBV11-2
TGTGCCAGTACCGATAACGGGCGGGGCTATAGCAATCAGCCCCAGCATTTT	CASTDNGRGYSNQPQHF	NA	TRBJ1-5	NA	TRBV19
TGCAGCGTTGAAAGTAGGGGCAGGGTAGGGTTTGACTATGGCTACACCTTC	CSVESRGRVGFDYGYTF	NA	TRBJ1-2	NA	TRBV29-1
TGTGCCAGTAGTATGGGACAGGGAGGCAATCAGCCCCAGCATTTT	CASSMGQGGNQPQHF	TRBD1	TRBJ1-5	NA	TRBV19
TGTGCCAGCAACAGGGGGATCGCAGATACGCAGTATTTT	CASNRGIADTQYF	TRBD1	TRBJ2-3	once	TRBV28
TGTGCCATCAGTGAGTCTGTGGCGAAAAGGAAAGCTTTCTTT	CAISESVAKRKAFF	NA	TRBJ1-1	NA	TRBV10-3
TGTGCCAGCAGCTTAAACAGGGCTTCTACTGAAGCTTTCTTT	CASSLNRASTEAFF	NA	TRBJ1-1	NA	TRBV11-3
TGCGCCAGCAGCCAAAACAGCAGGGATACGCAGTATTTT	CASSQNSRDTQYF	NA	TRBJ2-3	NA	TRBV4-3
TGTGCCAGCAGTTTTCTCGAGGGCCGGTCCAATGAGCAGTTCTTC	CASSFLEGRSNEQFF	NA	TRBJ2-1	NA	TRBV27
TGTGCCAGCAGCGCACCCACGAGGTCCGGGGAGCTGTTTTTT	CASSAPTRSGELFF	NA	TRBJ2-2	NA	TRBV5-4
TGTGCCAGTAGTATGTGGAGGGGGCTAAACACCGGGGAGCTGTTTTTT	CASSMWRGLNTGELFF	NA	TRBJ2-2	NA	TRBV19
TGTGCCAGCAGCTTAGCGAGCACAGTGATTACTGAAGCTTTCTTT	CASSLASTVITEAFF	NA	TRBJ1-1	NA	TRBV7-8
TGTGCCAGCACACGTCGGGCAGAGGGCGCTATCTATGGCTACACCTTC	CASTRRAEGAIYGYTF	NA	TRBJ1-2	NA	TRBV5-4
TGTGCCAGCAGCCCAGGGACTAGCGGGAGACTACGGAACTACGAGCAGTACTTC	CASSPGTSGRLRNYEQYF	TRBD2	TRBJ2-7	NA	TRBV7-6